The 18 T cell receptor beta chains reported below all come from one sample, sequenced in a study of glioma-infiltrating T cells after dendritic cell vaccination. Clones were read by immunoSEQ multiplex PCR, and TCRdb kept only the in-frame ones, dropping some. The profile covers about 87,000 clones, with approximately 90% appearing a single time and roughly 3.2% taken by the ten largest. The material sequenced was blood, taken before dendritic cell vaccination. Receptors were obtained from a human donor with glioblastoma.

The CDR3 DNA reads as TGTGCCAGCAGCAAGACTAGCTTTTACGATGAGCAGTTCTTC. Translated, it gives CASSKTSFYDEQFF. The chain uses TRBV11-2 and TRBJ2-1; 7 positions agree with TRBD2. CDR1 is SGHAT, CDR2 FQNNGV, per germline. The junction had 9 bases not matched to a gene; V was cut back by 5 bases and J by 8 bases. This CDR3 region has 14 residues.

This chain uses TRBV5-6 with TRBJ2-2, with 8 nucleotides matching TRBD1. Germline values: CDR1 SGHDT, CDR2 YYEEEE. With V trimmed by 0 bases and J by 5 bases, 6 bases remained unmatched. There are 16 residues in the CDR3. CDR3 bases: TGTGCCAGCAGCTTGGTGACAGGGGTTTTGACCGGGGAGCTGTTTTTT. Protein sequence: CASSLVTGVLTGELFF.

The chain has TRBV30 and TRBJ1-1; the match to TRBD1 covers 7 bases. Germline CDR1 reads GTSNPN; CDR2 reads SVGIG (reference sequence). J gave up 5 bases and V 2 bases, and 5 bases lay outside the gene matches. This CDR3 is 13 amino acids long. CDR3 protein: CAWSTGTETEAFF. The CDR3 coding sequence is TGTGCCTGGAGTACCGGGACAGAGACTGAAGCTTTCTTT.

CDR3 sequence reads: CASSVTAGVRQETQYF. CDR3 sequence (DNA): TGCGCCAGCAGCGTAACAGCGGGGGTCCGACAAGAGACCCAGTACTTC. The V gene is TRBV5-1, the J gene TRBJ2-5, with 8 bases lining up with TRBD2. V was clipped by 4 bases and J by 2 bases; unmatched bases: 10. This CDR3 is 16 amino acids long. Germline V CDR1 and CDR2: SGHRS, YFSETQ.

This clone was recorded only once. CDR3 coding DNA: TGTGCCAGTAGTATCACGGGCACAGATACGCAGTATTTT. Translation gives CASSITGTDTQYF. V is TRBV19 and J is TRBJ2-3; D is unresolved. V was clipped by 3 bases and J by 1 base, with 5 bases between them. The CDR3 length is 13 residues. In germline, CDR1 is LNHDA, CDR2 SQIVND (reference sequence). The variable domain in full, completed from reference TRBV19 and TRBJ2-3, reads DGGITQSPKYLFRKEGQNVTLSCEQNLNHDAMYWYRQDPGQGLRLIYYSQIVNDFQKGDIAEGYSVSREKKESFPLTVTSAQKNPTAFYLCASSITGTDTQYFGPGTRLTVL.

This clone came up once. The gene calls are TRBV19 and TRBJ1-1; tentative D call: TRBD1 (6 bases). The CDR3 totals 16 residues. The germline CDR1 and CDR2 sequences are LNHDA and SQIVND (reference sequence). V was pared by 1 base and J by 1 base, with 13 bases between. The CDR3 DNA sequence: TGTGCCAGTAGTATAGTTACAGGGTTCGCGAACACTGAAGCTTTCTTT. Translated: CASSIVTGFANTEAFF.

The V call is TRBV10-3, the J call TRBJ1-1, with 7 nucleotides matching TRBD1. Per germline, CDR1 ENHRY and CDR2 SYGVKD. V shed 6 bases, J shed 0 bases, and the junction held 4 bases outside the gene matches. The CDR3 spans 14 residues. CDR3 in amino acids: CAIRTGTVNTEAFF. The DNA for the CDR3 is TGTGCCATCAGGACCGGGACAGTGAACACTGAAGCTTTCTTT.

This chain joins TRBV4-2 and TRBJ2-7, with 11 bases identical to TRBD2. Germline assignment: CDR1 LGHNA and CDR2 YNFKEQ. This CDR3 has 14 amino acids. J lost 5 bases, V lost 5 bases, and 5 bases had no gene match. Here the CDR3 DNA reads TGTGCCAGCAGCTCTAGACTAGCGGGAAACGAGCAGTACTTC. Protein sequence: CASSSRLAGNEQYF.

This clone appeared a single time. The chain is built from TRBV5-1 and TRBJ2-1, with unresolved D. Germline CDR1 is SGHRS and CDR2 is YFSETQ. The length of the CDR3 is 16 residues. V dropped 4 bases and J dropped 6 bases, with 20 bases sitting between them. This chain's CDR3 is CASSTTGGGDFNEQFF. The CDR3 region has the DNA TGCGCCAGCAGCACTACCGGTGGTGGAGATTTCAATGAGCAGTTCTTC.

For this clone: The junction does not match germline at one end; this may be a read error. The V gene is TRBV7-7, the J gene TRBJ2-3; D perhaps matches TRBD2 (6 bases). Germline loops: CDR1 SSHAT, CDR2 FNYEAQ (reference sequence). The CDR3 contains 15 residues. CDR3 sequence (DNA): TGTGCTAGCAGCTTAAGACTAGGGGGCACAGATACGCAGTATTTT. It codes for CASSLRLGGTDTQYF.

The genes are TRBV6-5 and TRBJ2-6; TRBD2 matches at 8 bases. Germline V gene lookup returns CDR1 MNHEY and CDR2 SVGAGI. This CDR3 has 16 residues. The V gene end was trimmed by 3 bases and the J gene end by 4 bases; junction bases not matched to a gene: 5. CDR3 amino acids: CASSYGGGSGANVLTF. DNA of the CDR3: TGTGCCAGCAGTTATGGCGGGGGGAGCGGGGCCAACGTCCTGACTTTC.

The chain has TRBV6-5 and TRBJ1-5, with 8 bases lining up with TRBD1. In germline, CDR1 is MNHEY, CDR2 SVGAGI. V lost 5 bases to trimming and J lost 4 bases; unmatched junction nucleotides: 1. This CDR3 is 13 amino acids long. The CDR3: CASSRDRNQPQHF. CDR3 in DNA: TGTGCCAGCAGTCGGGACAGGAATCAGCCCCAGCATTTT.

The rearrangement joins TRBV9 to TRBJ2-7, with 8 bases lining up with TRBD2. Germline V gives CDR1 SGDLS, CDR2 YYNGEE. V dropped 4 bases and J dropped 7; count of bases not matched to a gene: 13. CDR3 length equals 15 residues. CDR3 nucleotides: TGTGCCAGCAGCCCTAGGACTAGCCAGCTAAGTGAGCAGTACTTC. Residues: CASSPRTSQLSEQYF.

V and J are TRBV9 and TRBJ2-2; 7 positions match TRBD2. Losses at the gene ends were 0 bases for V and 4 bases for J; bases not matched to a gene: 6. CDR1 and CDR2 (germline): SGDLS, YYNGEE. CDR3 length equals 16 residues. The CDR3 DNA follows: TGTGCCAGCAGCGTAGTGGGGGGGTCCTCCACCGGGGAGCTGTTTTTT. Protein: CASSVVGGSSTGELFF.

CDR3 residues: CASSTNNEQFF. DNA of the CDR3: TGCGCCAGCAGCACTAACAATGAGCAGTTCTTC. The chain employs TRBV10-2 and TRBJ2-1; no clear D gene. Germline-derived CDR1 and CDR2 are WSHSY and SAAADI. The CDR3 sequence is 11 residues long. Trimming pared 6 bases from V and 5 bases from J, leaving 5 bases between.

The gene calls are TRBV11-2 and TRBJ2-1; 7 bases fit TRBD2. Per the germline V gene, CDR1 is SGHAT and CDR2 is FQNNGV. V was clipped by 0 bases and J by 1 base; unmatched bases: 0. This CDR3 has 15 residues. The CDR3 nucleotides read TGTGCCAGCAGCTTAGAGCGGGGGTCCTACAATGAGCAGTTCTTC. Its translation: CASSLERGSYNEQFF.

The sample holds a few counts of this clone. The junction departs from germline at one end; a sequencing error may be responsible. This sequence joins TRBV30 and TRBJ2-5; D gene ambiguous. The CDR3 sequence is 12 residues long. Per the germline V gene, CDR1 is GTSNPN and CDR2 is SVGIG (reference sequence). The DNA for the CDR3 is TGTGCCTGGAGCAACCAGGCCGACCCAATACACTTC. It specifies CAWSNQADPIHF.

This chain links TRBV5-1 with TRBJ1-2; possible D gene TRBD1, 6 bases. The CDR3 is 17 residues long. Between the trimmed V and J ends, which lost 3 bases and 2 bases, there was a span of 20 bases. Germline assignment: CDR1 SGHRS and CDR2 YFSETQ. CDR3 coding DNA: TGCGCCAGCAGCTCGACTCCCGAGGGGGTGTGGAACTATGGCTACACCTTC. Protein sequence: CASSSTPEGVWNYGYTF.